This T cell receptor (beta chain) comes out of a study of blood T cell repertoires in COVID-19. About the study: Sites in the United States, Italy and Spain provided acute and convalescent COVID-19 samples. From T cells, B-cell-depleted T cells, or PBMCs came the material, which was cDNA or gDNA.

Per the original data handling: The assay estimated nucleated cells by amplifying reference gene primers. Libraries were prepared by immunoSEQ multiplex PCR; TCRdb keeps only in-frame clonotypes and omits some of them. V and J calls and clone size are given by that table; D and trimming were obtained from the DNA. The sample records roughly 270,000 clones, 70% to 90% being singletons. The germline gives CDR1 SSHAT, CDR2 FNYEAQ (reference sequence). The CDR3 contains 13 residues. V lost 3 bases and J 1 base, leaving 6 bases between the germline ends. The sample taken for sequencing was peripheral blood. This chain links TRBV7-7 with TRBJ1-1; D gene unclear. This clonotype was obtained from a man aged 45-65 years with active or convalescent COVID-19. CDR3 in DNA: TGTGCCAGCAGCTTGGAGGAGAACACTGAAGCTTTCTTT. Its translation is CASSLEENTEAFF.